This TCR beta chain was observed in a study of shared clonotypes between healthy human individuals. V lost 3 bases and J lost 14; bases outside the gene matches: 9. The germline CDR1 and CDR2 sequences are MDHEN and SYDVKM. The CDR3 extends over 12 amino acids. Clones were sequenced by immunoSEQ multiplex PCR, and TCRdb holds only the in-frame ones, with some missing. This sample has 1,400,000 or so clones, with 98% to 99% found just once. This clone appeared once. Subsets obtained from CD4+ cells comprised CD45RA+ naive and CD45RA-negative memory cells. The sample consisted of naive CD4+ T cells sorted from blood. Subset: CD45RA+ positively selected. This TCR came from a man between 25 and 39 years old in good health. The chain carries TRBV28 and TRBJ2-5; 7 positions match TRBD2. The CDR3 protein is CASSFLAGLNYF. The CDR3, as DNA: TGTGCCAGCAGTTTTTTAGCGGGCCTTAATTACTTC.